The table lists the clone carrying this T cell receptor beta chain with a count of one. As yet, its antigen is unknown. At one boundary the junction diverges from the germline segment, which might be a read error. PCR or immunohistochemistry showed mismatch repair deficiency in every enrolled patient. The TCR-sequenced patients were a few responders to pembrolizumab. Generated by immunoSEQ multiplex PCR, the TCRdb table keeps only in-frame clones and is missing some. The table lists tens of thousands of clones, 70% to 85% of them singletons. This sample is drawn from a study of PD-1 blockade in mismatch repair-deficient tumors. In the study overall: Patients had over 10 mismatch repair-deficient cancer types, all previously treated and progressing. The study, taken as a whole, reports: Tumor-resident clones, often undetectable pretreatment in blood, expanded then contracted after pembrolizumab.

Germline CDR1 is SGDLS and CDR2 is YYNGEE. This CDR3 is 11 amino acids long. The chain combines TRBV9 with TRBJ2-1, with TRBD2 identical over 8 bases. The source of this sequence is an adult with mismatch repair-deficient cancer. The sample here was peripheral blood, taken 2 weeks after starting pembrolizumab. The CDR3 DNA sequence: TGTGCCAGCAGCATCGGGGGGGCCCGGGTCTTC. Translated, it gives CASSIGGARVF.